One sample yielded the 8 T cell receptor beta chains listed below, sequenced in a study of T cell changes during pregnancy in multiple sclerosis. Sequencing was performed with immunoSEQ multiplex PCR; in TCRdb, only in-frame clones are kept and a portion is missing. The data show roughly 72,000 clones, 85% to 95% seen once. Specimen: CD4+ T cells from peripheral blood mononuclear cells, collected before pregnancy. These TCRs come from a female donor with multiple sclerosis, enrolled in a pregnancy study.

The chain carries TRBV6-6 and TRBJ1-2; D ambiguous. V lost 6 bases and J 3 bases, leaving 8 bases between the germline ends. Germline CDR1 MNHNY, CDR2 SVGAGI (reference sequence). The CDR3 contains 12 residues. CDR3 in amino acids: CASSSGDYGYTF. The DNA of the CDR3 is TGTGCCAGCAGCTCAGGCGACTATGGCTACACCTTC.

The rearrangement uses TRBV7-8 and TRBJ1-1; D is uncertain. Trimming cost V 0 bases and J 0 bases, with 8 bases left between them. The CDR3 contains 15 residues. CDR1 SGHVS and CDR2 FQNEAQ come from the germline V gene. The CDR3 sequence: CASSLAPVLNTEAFF. CDR3 nucleotides: TGTGCCAGCAGCTTAGCCCCTGTCCTGAACACTGAAGCTTTCTTT.

The chain has TRBV2 and TRBJ1-5, with a possible D match to TRBD1 (5 bases). The V end was cut by 6 bases, the J end by 1 base, with 19 bases between. The CDR3 is 17 amino acids. Looked up from germline, CDR1 is SNHLY and CDR2 is FYNNEI. The CDR3 loop is CASRLVGGALSNQPQHF. The CDR3 DNA sequence: TGTGCCAGCAGACTGGTCGGGGGAGCTTTAAGCAATCAGCCCCAGCATTTT.

This sequence joins TRBV28 and TRBJ2-7; TRBD1 matches at 9 bases. This CDR3 has 15 residues. V lost 6 bases and J lost 5; bases outside the gene matches: 11. In germline, CDR1 is MDHEN, CDR2 SYDVKM. In DNA, the CDR3 is TGTGCCAGCAGCCTACCGGGACAGGGCCTGAACGAGCAGTACTTC. Translating it yields CASSLPGQGLNEQYF.

This chain connects TRBV9 to TRBJ2-2; tentatively, D is TRBD1 (6 bases). The V gene's germline CDR1 is SGDLS and CDR2 YYNGEE. V lost 2 bases to trimming and J lost 1 base, with 9 bases between them. The CDR3 contains 15 residues. CDR3 residues: CASSVDSLNTGELFF. DNA of the CDR3: TGTGCCAGCAGCGTGGACAGCCTGAACACCGGGGAGCTGTTTTTT.

J is TRBJ1-1 and V is TRBV5-1; no clear D. The CDR3 spans 13 residues. Germline V lookup: CDR1 SGHRS, CDR2 YFSETQ. The V end lost 4 bases, the J end lost 11 bases, and 18 bases lay between the germline ends. CDR3 nucleotides: TGCGCCAGCAGCGGAAATGGAGGGCTCGTTGCTTTCTTT. This gives the protein CASSGNGGLVAFF. Based on the CDR3 plus reference TRBV5-1 and TRBJ1-1, the full variable domain is KAGVTQTPRYLIKTRGQQVTLSCSPISGHRSVSWYQQTPGQGLQFLFEYFSETQRNKGNFPGRFSGRQFSNSRSEMNVSTLELGDSALYLCASSGNGGLVAFFGQGTRLTVV.

As DNA, the CDR3 is TGTGCCACGGGGGACCGCTCTATTGGGCATCAGCCCCAGCATTTT. It encodes CATGDRSIGHQPQHF. The rearrangement uses TRBV21-1 and TRBJ1-5. TRBV21-1 is tagged as a pseudogene. The CDR3 consists of 15 residues.

The CDR3 DNA follows: TGTGCCAGCAGCTTAGACTTCGGGGGCTACGAGCAGTACTTC. Its protein product is CASSLDFGGYEQYF. The V call is TRBV7-9, the J call TRBJ2-7; a possible D gene is TRBD2 (6 bases). Trimming removed 1 base from V and 3 bases from J, with 10 bases in between. CDR3 length equals 14 residues. Germline values: CDR1 SEHNR, CDR2 FQNEAQ (reference sequence).